This T cell receptor beta chain was documented in a study of neurological immune-mediated disorders. General study findings and limits: The highest TCR clonal expansion occurred in HTLV-1-associated myelopathy; multiple sclerosis fell below healthy controls. CDR3 amino acid sequences of expanded clones were not shared across subjects, a result suggesting private repertoires in all groups.

Synthesis of cDNA was carried out by template-switch 5'RACE. The reaction used 10-nucleotide random UMIs. Each CDR3 protein is one row after TCRdb ran MiXCR on the 5' RACE reads. The data contain approximately 19,000 distinct CDR3 sequences, about 15% of them singletons. There are 15 residues in the CDR3. The germline V and J ends were trimmed by 1 base and 4 bases, with 14 bases remaining between them. Germline values: CDR1 SGHDT, CDR2 YYEEEE. PBMCs stored at -80 C, numbering 2 million, were the origin of the unsorted libraries. This clonotype was found many times. What it recognizes is unknown. Sequencing used PBMCs. The rearrangement joins TRBV5-6 to TRBJ2-5; D assignment may be TRBD1 or TRBD2 (5 bases each). The clonotype comes from a female donor with HTLV-1-associated myelopathy (HAM/TSP). The CDR3 is CASSLQQSGGETQYF. CDR3 sequence (DNA): TGTGCCAGCAGCTTGCAGCAGTCTGGGGGAGAGACCCAGTACTTC.